What follows describes a single T cell receptor (beta chain). This entry comes from a study of blood T cell repertoires in COVID-19. Study-level background: Material from acute and convalescent COVID-19 was sourced from the United States, Italy and Spain. In each case, the material was cDNA or gDNA derived from T cells, B-cell-depleted T cells, or PBMCs.

CDR1 and CDR2 (germline): MNHEY, SVGEGT. The CDR3 sequence is 13 residues long. V shed 6 bases, J shed 6 bases, and the junction held 3 bases outside the gene matches. Source study methods: Nucleated cell number was recorded as an estimate derived from reference gene primer amplification. This table comes from immunoSEQ multiplex PCR, and its TCRdb copy is limited to in-frame clones, with some not included. For V, J and clone size, that table is used; D and trimming come from the DNA. The sample consists of over 200,000 clones, approximately 82% of them appearing once. The sequencing input was peripheral blood. The gene calls are TRBV6-2 or TRBV6-3 and TRBJ2-3, with 10 bases identical to TRBD1. This sequence was found in a man in his forties or fifties with active or convalescent COVID-19. The CDR3 bases are TGTGCCAGCAGCGGGACAGGGGTTGATACGCAGTATTTT. Residues: CASSGTGVDTQYF.